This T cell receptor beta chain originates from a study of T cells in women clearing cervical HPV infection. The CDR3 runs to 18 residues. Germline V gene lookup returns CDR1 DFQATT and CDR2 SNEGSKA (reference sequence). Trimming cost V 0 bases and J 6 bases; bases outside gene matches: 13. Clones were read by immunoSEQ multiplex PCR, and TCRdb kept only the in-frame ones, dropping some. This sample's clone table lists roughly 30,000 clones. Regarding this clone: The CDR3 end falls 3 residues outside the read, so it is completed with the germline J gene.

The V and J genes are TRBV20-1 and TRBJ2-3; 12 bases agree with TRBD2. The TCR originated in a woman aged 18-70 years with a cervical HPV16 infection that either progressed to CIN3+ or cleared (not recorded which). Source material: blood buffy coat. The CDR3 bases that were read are TGCAGTGCTAGAGATGAGTTCCCTAGCGGGGGGGCATCGGATACG. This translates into CSARDEFPSGGASDT. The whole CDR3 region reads CSARDEFPSGGASDTQYF.